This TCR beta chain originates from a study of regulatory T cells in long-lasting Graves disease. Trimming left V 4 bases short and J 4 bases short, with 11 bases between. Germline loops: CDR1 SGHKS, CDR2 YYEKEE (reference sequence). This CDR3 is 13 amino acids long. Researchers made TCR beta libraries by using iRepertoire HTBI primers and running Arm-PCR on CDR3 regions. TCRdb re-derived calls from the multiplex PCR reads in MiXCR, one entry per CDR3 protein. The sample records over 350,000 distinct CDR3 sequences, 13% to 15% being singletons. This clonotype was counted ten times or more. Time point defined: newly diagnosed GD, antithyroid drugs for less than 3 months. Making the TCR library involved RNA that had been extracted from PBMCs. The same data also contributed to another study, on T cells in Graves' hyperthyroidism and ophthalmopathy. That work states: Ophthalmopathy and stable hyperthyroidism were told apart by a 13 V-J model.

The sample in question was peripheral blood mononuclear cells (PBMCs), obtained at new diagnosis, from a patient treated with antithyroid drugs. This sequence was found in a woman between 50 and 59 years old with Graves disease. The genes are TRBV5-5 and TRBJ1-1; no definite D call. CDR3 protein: CASSTSGVTEAFF. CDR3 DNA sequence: TGTGCCAGCAGCACCTCGGGCGTCACTGAAGCTTTCTTT.